The next 28 T cell receptor beta chains were all read from a single sample in a study of CD8 T cells in ankylosing spondylitis. For these TCRs, the target antigens are not known. TCRdb itself ran the 5' RACE reads through MiXCR, one entry per CDR3 protein. The sample has about 800,000 distinct CDR3 sequences; over 9.5% are singletons. General observations from the study: Ankylosing spondylitis blood appeared to carry a characteristic TCR beta motif of several highly homologous variants.

Source material: blood, either unsorted or a sorted T cell fraction (not recorded which). The source is a male donor with ankylosing spondylitis.

The chain recombines TRBV20-1 with TRBJ1-5; D is undetermined. V lost 6 bases and J 7 bases, leaving 16 bases between the germline ends. This CDR3 is 13 amino acids long. CDR1 and CDR2 (germline): DFQATT, SNEGSKA (reference sequence). CDR3 DNA: TGCAGTGCCCGAGGCGGGGTTTACCAGCCCCAGCATTTT. It specifies CSARGGVYQPQHF.

This clonotype was detected only a few times. J is TRBJ2-3 and V is TRBV6-5, with D possibly being TRBD1 or TRBD2 (5 bases each). This CDR3 region has 14 residues. Germline assignment: CDR1 MNHEY and CDR2 SVGAGI. V was clipped by 4 bases and J by 1 base, with 9 bases between them. The CDR3 loop reads CASSWGTGTDTQYF. DNA for the CDR3: TGTGCCAGCAGTTGGGGGACCGGCACAGATACGCAGTATTTT.

The chain carries TRBV10-3 and TRBJ2-3, with 12 bases identical to TRBD2. This CDR3 spans 16 amino acids. Per the germline V gene, CDR1 is ENHRY and CDR2 is SYGVKD. Trimming took 3 bases from V and 2 from J; bases not matched to a gene: 3. For the CDR3, the DNA is TGTGCCATCAGTGACCCTAGCGGGGGGGTCACAGATACGCAGTATTTT. Translated, it gives CAISDPSGGVTDTQYF.

The rearrangement joins TRBV6-2 or TRBV6-3 to TRBJ1-5; possible D gene TRBD1, 6 bases. The CDR3 runs to 16 residues. Germline V gives CDR1 MNHEY, CDR2 SVGEGT. V was clipped by 7 bases and J by 0 bases, with 16 bases between them. CDR3 residues: CASTPTGSHSNQPQHF. The CDR3 DNA is TGTGCCAGCACCCCGACAGGATCTCATAGCAATCAGCCCCAGCATTTT.

V and J are TRBV6-1 and TRBJ2-7, with TRBD1 matching over 9 bases. Looked up from germline, CDR1 is MNHNS and CDR2 is SASEGT. This CDR3 comprises 15 residues. The V gene end was trimmed by 8 bases and the J gene end by 2 bases; junction bases not matched to a gene: 10. The CDR3 bases are TGTGCCAGCTCGGTGGGGGGACAGGGTACCTACGAGCAGTACTTC. Translation gives CASSVGGQGTYEQYF.

The V gene is TRBV18, the J gene TRBJ2-7; TRBD2 agrees at 11 bases. The germline V gene encodes CDR1 KGHSH and CDR2 LQKENI. V gave up 6 bases and J gave up 4 bases; unmatched junction bases: 14. This CDR3 has 17 amino acids. The CDR3 DNA sequence: TGTGCCAGCTCCACAGGGACTAGCGGACACTTTTTTTACGAGCAGTACTTC. Its translation: CASSTGTSGHFFYEQYF.

This clonotype showed up just a few times. CDR3 sequence reads: CASSQETSERGNEQFF. The CDR3 DNA reads as TGTGCCAGCAGCCAAGAAACGTCCGAGCGGGGCAATGAGCAGTTCTTC. V gene TRBV4-2 combines with J gene TRBJ2-1, with 7 bases fitting TRBD2. J was trimmed by 6 bases and V by 0 bases; bases with no gene match: 8. Germline V gives CDR1 LGHNA, CDR2 YNFKEQ. There are 16 residues in the CDR3.

This clonotype has a handful of counts. This sequence joins TRBV5-1 and TRBJ1-2; D possibly corresponds to TRBD1 (6 bases). Germline-derived CDR1 and CDR2 are SGHRS and YFSETQ. The V end was cut by 0 bases, the J end by 5 bases, with 11 bases between. The CDR3 runs 14 residues. The DNA for the CDR3 is TGCGCCAGCAGCTTGGTCACAGGGACGTATGGCTACACCTTC. It specifies CASSLVTGTYGYTF.

CDR3 DNA: TGTGCCAGCAGGAGGGGGTGGGACAGTCTTGAGCAGTTCTTC. Its translation is CASRRGWDSLEQFF. The chain joins TRBV2 to TRBJ2-1; TRBD1 aligns across 7 bases. The CDR3 has 14 amino acids. Germline trimming cut 6 bases from V and 9 bases from J; bases unmatched to any gene: 11. CDR1 is SNHLY and CDR2 is FYNNEI in the germline V gene.

This clonotype has just a few counts. This chain links TRBV29-1 with TRBJ2-7, with D possibly called TRBD1 or TRBD2 (5 bases each). The V and J ends lost 3 bases and 4 bases respectively, with 13 bases between them. Germline CDR1 SQVTM, CDR2 ANQGSEA. This CDR3 has 13 residues. The CDR3 protein is CSVETAAGYEQYF. DNA of the CDR3: TGCAGCGTTGAGACAGCGGCCGGATACGAGCAGTACTTC.

This clonotype was seen more than once but under ten times. The chain couples TRBV20-1 to TRBJ1-5; possible D gene TRBD1, 6 bases. The CDR3 loop spans 15 amino acids. The V and J ends lost 3 bases and 8 bases respectively, with 20 bases between them. Germline V gives CDR1 DFQATT, CDR2 SNEGSKA (reference sequence). The CDR3 here is CSASGSPQKGEPQHF. CDR3 nucleotides: TGCAGTGCTAGTGGAAGCCCACAAAAGGGGGAGCCCCAGCATTTT.

Regarding this clonotype: A much bigger clone sits one base away, suggesting this may be a read error. The chain uses TRBV12-3 or TRBV12-4 and TRBJ2-7; 8 bases match TRBD1. The CDR3 is made up of 13 amino acids. CDR3 in DNA: TGTGCCAGCAGTCTGGACAGGGACCACGAGAAGTACTTC. Residues: CASSLDRDHEKYF.

A few counts support this clonotype. A read error may account for a junction end that differs from germline. V is TRBV4-3 and J is TRBJ1-1; 10 bases match TRBD1. CDR1 is LGHNA and CDR2 is YSLEER in the germline V gene. The CDR3 totals 16 residues. The CDR3 DNA reads as TGCGCCAGCAGCCAGCACCCGGGACAGGGGAACCCTGAAGCTTTCTTT. Protein sequence: CASSQHPGQGNPEAFF.

The chain uses TRBV29-1 and TRBJ1-1, with D unclear. The CDR3 has 11 residues. Trimming pared 5 bases from V and 3 bases from J, leaving 7 bases between. Germline V lookup: CDR1 SQVTM, CDR2 ANQGSEA. The CDR3 sequence: CSVSWDTEAFF. The CDR3 nucleotides read TGCAGCGTTTCCTGGGACACTGAAGCTTTCTTT.

This clonotype was seen ten or more times. The chain links TRBV5-5 to TRBJ2-1; TRBD2 matches 8 bases. The V segment lost 0 bases and the J segment 13 bases; nucleotides outside the gene matches: 6. This CDR3 region has 13 residues. CDR1 and CDR2 from the germline V gene are SGHKS and YYEKEE (reference sequence). The CDR3 DNA follows: TGTGCCAGCAGCTTGGGCGGGGGGATTGATCAGTTCTTC. It yields the protein CASSLGGGIDQFF.

V is TRBV12-3 or TRBV12-4 and J is TRBJ1-1; D call uncertain. The ends were cut back, 6 bases at V and 10 bases at J, with 12 bases in the middle. The CDR3 covers 11 residues. DNA for the CDR3: TGTGCCAGCAGCCAAACCGGGCCAGCTTTCTTT. Translation: CASSQTGPAFF.

The chain joins TRBV18 to TRBJ2-1, with D maybe TRBD1 (7 bases). Trimming stripped 3 bases from V and 2 bases from J, with 11 bases between. This CDR3 is 15 amino acids long. Germline CDR1 is KGHSH and CDR2 is LQKENI. CDR3 loop: CASSPQGEAYNEQFF. CDR3 bases: TGTGCCAGCTCACCCCAGGGGGAGGCCTACAATGAGCAGTTCTTC.

This clonotype has at least ten counts. The genes are TRBV12-3 or TRBV12-4 and TRBJ1-5; a possible D gene is TRBD1 (5 bases). The CDR3 runs 12 residues. V dropped 8 bases and J dropped 5 bases, with 10 bases sitting between them. This CDR3 reads CASCRGDQPQHF. The CDR3 DNA follows: TGTGCCAGCTGCCGGGGGGATCAGCCCCAGCATTTT.

This clonotype was seen a few times. The V call is TRBV5-1, the J call TRBJ1-2, with D possibly being TRBD1 (5 bases). With 5 bases removed from V and 1 base from J, the gap between germline ends came to 18 bases. This CDR3 has 16 residues. CDR1 and CDR2 from the germline V gene are SGHRS and YFSETQ. For the CDR3, the DNA is TGCGCCAGCAGTAGACCACAACGGGGCTTTAACTATGGCTACACCTTC. Its protein product is CASSRPQRGFNYGYTF.

There are many counts of this clonotype. The chain uses TRBV29-1 and TRBJ2-1; TRBD2 matches at 8 bases. The V gene end was trimmed by 3 bases and the J gene end by 9 bases; junction bases not matched to a gene: 7. Germline V gene data show CDR1 as SQVTM and CDR2 as ANQGSEA. The CDR3 has 13 amino acids. CDR3 region: CSVDPPRGGEQFF. In DNA form, the CDR3 reads TGCAGCGTTGATCCTCCCCGGGGGGGTGAGCAGTTCTTC.

This clonotype was observed at least ten times. The chain has TRBV7-8 and TRBJ2-1, with 15 bases identical to TRBD2. The germline V gene has CDR1 SGHVS and CDR2 FQNEAQ. The CDR3 contains 15 residues. V was clipped by 5 bases and J by 7 bases; unmatched bases: 3. The CDR3 nucleotides are TGTGCCAGCAGCGCCGGGACTAGCGGGGGGAATGAGCAGTTCTTC. Amino acid sequence: CASSAGTSGGNEQFF.

The rearrangement links TRBV4-1 to TRBJ1-1, with D perhaps matching TRBD1 (5 bases). Per germline, CDR1 MGHRA and CDR2 YSYEKL. Trimming stripped 0 bases from V and 9 bases from J, with 14 bases between. The CDR3 loop spans 14 amino acids. CDR3 protein: CASSQDPARVKAFF. The DNA of the CDR3 is TGCGCCAGCAGCCAAGATCCGGCCAGGGTGAAAGCTTTCTTT.

This clonotype was seen ten or more times. V gene TRBV20-1 combines with J gene TRBJ2-7; 10 bases line up with TRBD2. The germline CDR1 and CDR2 sequences are DFQATT and SNEGSKA (reference sequence). V shed 6 bases and J 6 bases; nucleotides not matched to a gene: 8. This CDR3 is 13 amino acids long. The CDR3 nucleotides are TGCAGTGCCCCTCCTAGCGGGAGAACCGAGCAGTACTTC. The encoded protein is CSAPPSGRTEQYF.

This clonotype came up a few times. V and J are TRBV20-1 and TRBJ2-1, with D possibly TRBD2 on 6 matching bases. The CDR3 is 13 amino acids. With 3 bases removed from V and 8 bases from J, the gap between germline ends came to 14 bases. Germline CDR1 and CDR2: DFQATT and SNEGSKA (reference sequence). The DNA of the CDR3 is TGCAGTGCTAGCGGGAGTGTTATATATGAGCAGTTCTTC. Protein: CSASGSVIYEQFF.

This clonotype appeared many times. The rearrangement links TRBV5-1 to TRBJ1-2, with D tentatively TRBD1 (6 bases). The V end was cut by 0 bases, the J end by 4 bases, with 13 bases between. CDR1 and CDR2 from the germline V gene are SGHRS and YFSETQ. The CDR3 runs 15 residues. In DNA form, the CDR3 reads TGCGCCAGCAGCTTGGCACAGGGAAAGTTCTATGGCTACACCTTC. Its protein is CASSLAQGKFYGYTF.

This clonotype appeared a few times. The CDR3 nucleotides are TGCGCCAGCAGCTTGGAAGGGAACGGGGCGGGTGAGCAGTTCTTC. Translating it yields CASSLEGNGAGEQFF. The rearrangement uses TRBV5-1 and TRBJ2-1; either TRBD1 or TRBD2 may supply D (5 bases each). The V end lost 0 bases, the J end lost 9 bases, and 16 bases lay between the germline ends. The CDR3 length is 15 residues. CDR1 and CDR2 from the germline V gene are SGHRS and YFSETQ. Complete variable domain (other parts from reference TRBV5-1 and TRBJ2-1): KAGVTQTPRYLIKTRGQQVTLSCSPISGHRSVSWYQQTPGQGLQFLFEYFSETQRNKGNFPGRFSGRQFSNSRSEMNVSTLELGDSALYLCASSLEGNGAGEQFFGPGTRLTVL.

V gene TRBV20-1 combines with J gene TRBJ1-6; D uncertain. CDR3 size: 15 residues. V lost 0 bases and J 1 base, leaving 7 bases between the germline ends. The V gene's germline CDR1 is DFQATT and CDR2 SNEGSKA (reference sequence). Here the CDR3 reads CSAREGGSYNSPLHF. CDR3 DNA sequence: TGCAGTGCTAGAGAAGGCGGTTCCTATAATTCACCCCTCCACTTT.

J is TRBJ2-7 and V is TRBV9; D is uncertain. V lost 7 bases and J lost 5, with 7 bases in between. Germline values: CDR1 SGDLS, CDR2 YYNGEE. The CDR3 spans 10 residues. This CDR3 is CASPLDEQYF. CDR3 DNA sequence: TGTGCCAGCCCATTGGACGAGCAGTACTTC.